This T cell receptor beta chain emerged from a study of blood T cell repertoires in COVID-19. The overall study: Specimens from acute and convalescent COVID-19 originated in the United States, Italy and Spain.

Sequencing was performed with immunoSEQ multiplex PCR; in TCRdb, only in-frame clones are kept and a portion is missing. This sample has 88,000 or so clones, with roughly nine tenths found just once. CDR1 MNHEY and CDR2 SVGAGI come from the germline V gene. V lost 8 bases to trimming and J lost 3 bases, with 14 bases between them. This CDR3 contains 14 residues. This clone was counted once. Material: peripheral blood. The source is a man over 45 with acute or convalescent COVID-19. V is TRBV6-5 and J is TRBJ1-5; D perhaps matches TRBD1 (5 bases). The CDR3 DNA is TGTGCCAGCGATTCGACAGCTTCCAATCAGCCCCAGCATTTT. The encoded protein is CASDSTASNQPQHF.